This T cell receptor beta chain was sequenced for a study of T-cell memory formation after mild COVID-19 (TCRdb year 2021). Regarding the complete study: TCR sequence clusters from the two donors were largely donor specific. In two donors, T-cell clones that expanded and contracted after mild COVID-19 were tracked by sequencing TCRalpha and TCRbeta repertoires over time. Two young, previously healthy adult volunteers made up the cohort, one male and one female. Results the study describes overall, beyond this receptor: Contracting CD4+ clones were located mainly in the CM and EM memory subsets, whereas CD8+ clones were found to be enriched in EMRA. From day 15 to 85, contracting clones showed balanced CD4/CD8 phenotypes, whereas a second wave of clones that expanded from day 15 to 37 leaned towards CD4+. Whether the second-wave clones peaking on day 37 were SARS-CoV-2 specific was not confirmed. The study included only a couple of mild cases, and larger cohorts that include severe cases with pre-infection samples were judged to be necessary. Some responding clones were detected in pre-infection memory, which suggested that pre-existing cross-reactive memory T cells had joined the SARS-CoV-2 response.

Ficoll-Paque density gradient centrifugation was the method used to isolate PBMCs. The instrument was an Illumina NovaSeq 6000. TCRalpha and TCRbeta cDNA libraries were built by 5'RACE with constant-segment primers, adding sample barcodes and unique molecular identifiers. RNA was extracted from every sample with Trizol reagent. Library amplification was performed in two PCR steps, and a second sample barcode and Illumina TruSeq adapters were introduced in the second step. Sequencing of the libraries was done on an Illumina NovaSeq, producing 2 x 150 bp paired-end reads. On the authors' methods: With migec v1.2.7, reads were demultiplexed and then collapsed into UMI-guided consensus sequences. Using mixcr v2.1.11, UMI consensuses were aligned to TRA and TRB V and J templates and then assembled into clonotypes. Expanded or contracted clonotypes were those called significant by both edgeR and NoisET, with noise models trained on biological replicates. For edgeR calls, a false discovery rate-adjusted p below 0.01 and a log2 fold-change threshold of 1 were applied. PCA with hierarchical clustering of max-normalized trajectories of the 1000 most abundant clonotypes was used as exploratory dynamics analysis. Separately sequenced CD4+ and CD8+ repertoires were used to assign the CD4 or CD8 phenotype of responding clones. The raw public data were reprocessed by TCRdb itself: fastp quality trimming at Q25, MiXCR clonotype calling, in-frame beta chains only. Rows with one shared CDR3 protein collapse into an entry with the most common genes and DNA. Clone size and V and J calls follow TCRdb, not the original study. A total of fewer than 300,000 distinct CDR3 sequences appear in this sample, 15% to 20% of them only once. Of the sample, around 21% is held by the ten largest clones.

The germline V gene (reference sequence) gives CDR1 as LGHDT and CDR2 as YNNKEL. V loses 10 bases of germline sequence and J loses 1 base, and the interval between the two ends is 14 bases. From the cysteine through the phenylalanine, the CDR3 covers 13 amino acids. The entry retains the CDR3 DNA only, 39 bases that are in frame from base 1. This clonotype occurred once. It has no known antigen specificity. No quality values exist for individual bases; no much larger clone is one base distant. One read alone provides weak support. This TCR derives from a man aged 18 to 30 who had mild COVID-19 (a few samples of this study predate the infection). The sample titles of this study are shuffled in the database, so cell type and time point are left out; the donor was told from shared clones. Recombination joined TRBV3-1 with TRBJ2-7, with no confident D gene call. What was sequenced was PBMCs or a T cell subset sorted from them (not recorded which). The CDR3 corresponds to CATLDPSSYEQYF. The DNA sequence reads TGTGCCACCCTGGATCCTTCATCCTACGAGCAGTACTTC.